The 16 T cell receptor beta chains below were found in one sample sequenced in a study of T cell changes during pregnancy in multiple sclerosis. The protocol was immunoSEQ multiplex PCR, while the TCRdb copy is restricted to in-frame clones and leaves out a portion. Of over 80,000 clones in the sample, approximately 92% are singletons; the top ten hold around 1.4%. The specimen comprised peripheral blood, sampled in the third trimester of pregnancy. The receptors shown here come from a female donor in good health, enrolled as a control in a pregnancy study.

The V gene is TRBV6-1, the J gene TRBJ1-4, with 7 bases fitting TRBD1. CDR1 is MNHNS, CDR2 SASEGT, per germline. V trimming: 1 base; J trimming: 7 bases; junction bases outside the gene matches: 3. CDR3 length equals 14 residues. DNA of the CDR3: TGTGCCAGCAGTGAAGGCCAGGGGGTTGAAAAACTGTTTTTT. It codes for CASSEGQGVEKLFF.

This chain connects TRBV5-5 to TRBJ2-3, with no clear D. Germline loops: CDR1 SGHKS, CDR2 YYEKEE (reference sequence). The ends were cut back, 2 bases at V and 2 bases at J, with 3 bases in the middle. CDR3 length: 12 amino acids. CDR3 protein: CASSFLTDTQYF. The CDR3 region has the DNA TGTGCCAGCAGCTTCCTCACAGATACGCAGTATTTT. The variable domain in full, completed from reference TRBV5-5 and TRBJ2-3, reads DAGVTQSPTHLIKTRGQQVTLRCSPISGHKSVSWYQQVLGQGPQFIFQYYEKEERGRGNFPDRFSARQFPNYSSELNVNALLLGDSALYLCASSFLTDTQYFGPGTRLTVL.

The chain employs TRBV4-1 and TRBJ2-7, with TRBD1 matching over 9 bases. CDR1 and CDR2 from the germline V gene are MGHRA and YSYEKL. Trimming removed 0 bases from V and 3 bases from J; junction bases left unmatched: 3. This CDR3 comprises 15 residues. The CDR3 loop reads CASSQERTGVYEQYF. The DNA for the CDR3 is TGCGCCAGCAGCCAAGAGCGGACAGGGGTCTACGAGCAGTACTTC.

This clone was observed a handful of times. As DNA, the CDR3 is TGCGCCAGCAGCGTGTCCGGGACAGGGGGCGAGAGCTACACCTTC. Translation gives CASSVSGTGGESYTF. The chain has TRBV5-1 and TRBJ1-2; TRBD1 matches 12 bases. Germline CDR1 SGHRS, CDR2 YFSETQ. The CDR3 runs 15 residues. Trimming at V came to 4 bases and at J to 9 bases, leaving 10 bases not matched to a gene.

The gene calls are TRBV7-9 and TRBJ2-7, with a tentative D call TRBD1 (6 bases). This CDR3 is built from 15 residues. Germline values: CDR1 SEHNR, CDR2 FQNEAQ (reference sequence). The V and J ends lost 7 bases and 1 base respectively, with 17 bases between them. The chain's CDR3 is CASTFNLGGSYEQYF. CDR3 in DNA: TGTGCCAGCACCTTTAACTTAGGGGGATCCTACGAGCAGTACTTC.

The V call is TRBV11-1, the J call TRBJ2-1, with a weak D call TRBD2 (5 bases). Germline CDR1 is SGHAT and CDR2 is FQDESV (reference sequence). The V gene lost 5 bases and the J gene lost 2 bases, with 16 bases spanning the gap. The CDR3 totals 16 residues. In DNA, the CDR3 is TGTGCCAGCAGCGTCGGACTCCACGGGGCCTACAATGAGCAGTTCTTC. This gives the protein CASSVGLHGAYNEQFF.

The chain couples TRBV4-2 to TRBJ1-1; no definite D call. There are 16 residues in the CDR3. CDR1 and CDR2 from the germline V gene are LGHNA and YNFKEQ. With 1 base removed from V and 4 bases from J, the gap between germline ends came to 16 bases. CDR3: CASSQVQHPRSTEAFF. The CDR3, as DNA: TGTGCCAGCAGCCAAGTTCAACACCCCCGGAGCACTGAAGCTTTCTTT.

The chain joins TRBV5-1 to TRBJ2-7; 11 bases agree with TRBD2. With V trimmed by 4 bases and J by 3 bases, 6 bases remained unmatched. This CDR3 region has 15 residues. Per the germline V gene, CDR1 is SGHRS and CDR2 is YFSETQ. The CDR3 loop is CASSTGLAGGYEQYF. The CDR3 nucleotides read TGCGCCAGCAGCACCGGGCTAGCGGGAGGCTACGAGCAGTACTTC.

The chain links TRBV10-3 to TRBJ2-3, with 12 bases lining up with TRBD2. This CDR3 has 19 residues. V shed 3 bases and J 3 bases; nucleotides not matched to a gene: 13. Germline assignment: CDR1 ENHRY and CDR2 SYGVKD. The CDR3 DNA reads TGTGCCATCAGTGAACGACTAGCGGGAGCCAGCTTGGGTACAGATACGCAGTATTTT. It translates to CAISERLAGASLGTDTQYF.

The gene calls are TRBV18 and TRBJ1-2; D perhaps matches TRBD1 (6 bases). CDR3 size: 15 residues. Trimming cost V 2 bases and J 6 bases, with 16 bases left between them. Germline loops: CDR1 KGHSH, CDR2 LQKENI. CDR3 loop: CASSPSRTVHDGYTF. Here the CDR3 DNA reads TGTGCCAGCTCACCATCACGGACAGTTCACGATGGCTACACCTTC.

The V call is TRBV27, the J call TRBJ1-5, with unresolved D. The germline gives CDR1 MNHEY, CDR2 SMNVEV (reference sequence). The CDR3 contains 13 residues. The V end was cut by 0 bases, the J end by 6 bases, with 6 bases between. The CDR3 reads CASSLSVAQPQHF. The CDR3 bases are TGTGCCAGCAGTTTATCCGTGGCTCAGCCCCAGCATTTT.

The chain carries TRBV7-8 and TRBJ2-3, with D perhaps matching TRBD2 (6 bases). The V and J ends lost 4 bases and 0 bases respectively, with 11 bases between them. The CDR3 totals 15 residues. Looked up from germline, CDR1 is SGHVS and CDR2 is FQNEAQ. CDR3 nucleotides: TGTGCCAGCAGCTCCGCGGGGTTTAGCACAGATACGCAGTATTTT. It yields the protein CASSSAGFSTDTQYF.

The rearrangement links TRBV9 to TRBJ1-2; D is uncertain. This CDR3 is built from 12 residues. V lost 3 bases and J 8 bases, leaving 11 bases between the germline ends. Per germline, CDR1 SGDLS and CDR2 YYNGEE. CDR3: CASSETVRGYTF. The CDR3 coding sequence is TGTGCCAGCAGCGAAACGGTGAGGGGCTACACCTTC.

The chain recombines TRBV5-6 with TRBJ2-1; 9 positions match TRBD1. Germline values: CDR1 SGHDT, CDR2 YYEEEE. V lost 5 bases and J lost 1; bases outside the gene matches: 4. The CDR3 contains 15 residues. CDR3 in DNA: TGTGCCAGCAGTAAGGACAGGGGTTCCTACAATGAGCAGTTCTTC. Residues: CASSKDRGSYNEQFF.

This rearrangement joins TRBV27 to TRBJ2-7; 9 nucleotides align to TRBD2. CDR1 and CDR2 (germline): MNHEY, SMNVEV (reference sequence). V shed 5 bases, J shed 1 base, and the junction held 3 bases outside the gene matches. The length of the CDR3 is 14 residues. CDR3 residues: CASSKSGRSYEQYF. For the CDR3, the DNA is TGTGCCAGCAGTAAAAGCGGGAGGTCCTACGAGCAGTACTTC.

The V and J genes are TRBV2 and TRBJ2-7; the match to TRBD1 covers 7 bases. CDR3 length equals 14 residues. Per the germline V gene, CDR1 is SNHLY and CDR2 is FYNNEI. J lost 4 bases, V lost 2 bases, and 5 bases had no gene match. CDR3 residues: CASSEQGQLYEQYF. In DNA form, the CDR3 reads TGTGCCAGCAGTGAACAGGGACAGCTTTACGAGCAGTACTTC.